The 9 T cell receptor beta chains listed next were all sequenced from one sample in a study of blood T cell repertoires in COVID-19. Assay: immunoSEQ multiplex PCR; the TCRdb copy retains only in-frame clones and omits some. The sample consists of about 110,000 clones, 75% to 90% of them appearing once. The sequenced sample was peripheral blood. The receptor set was obtained from a woman aged 80 or over with acute or convalescent COVID-19.

V is TRBV7-2 and J is TRBJ2-5, with TRBD2 matching 8 bases. CDR3 length equals 15 residues. Germline V CDR1 and CDR2: SGHTA, FQGNSA. The V and J ends lost 2 bases and 5 bases, in that order; junction bases with no gene match: 7. This chain's CDR3 is CASSLMVAGWETQYF. In nucleotides, the CDR3 is TGTGCCAGCAGCTTAATGGTAGCGGGGTGGGAGACCCAGTACTTC.

This sequence joins TRBV7-7 and TRBJ1-5, with D possibly being TRBD1 (6 bases). Germline V gene data show CDR1 as SSHAT and CDR2 as FNYEAQ (reference sequence). Trimming stripped 4 bases from V and 5 bases from J, with 27 bases between. The CDR3 length is 19 residues. CDR3 amino acids: CASSSTDRPFVIDDQPQHF. DNA for the CDR3: TGTGCCAGCAGCTCGACGGACAGACCCTTTGTCATCGACGATCAGCCCCAGCATTTT.

DNA of the CDR3: TGTGCCAGCAGTTTACCAGGGAGGGAGGGCCTAAGGAACACCGGGGAGCTGTTTTTT. Its protein product is CASSLPGREGLRNTGELFF. V and J are TRBV27 and TRBJ2-2, with 7 bases matching TRBD2. Germline CDR1 reads MNHEY; CDR2 reads SMNVEV (reference sequence). The CDR3 totals 19 residues. V was clipped by 2 bases and J by 1 base; unmatched bases: 13.

This chain uses TRBV7-9 with TRBJ1-2; 8 nucleotides align to TRBD1. CDR1 SEHNR and CDR2 FQNEAQ come from the germline V gene (reference sequence). V trimming: 6 bases; J trimming: 2 bases; junction bases outside the gene matches: 11. The CDR3 contains 16 residues. CDR3 amino acids: CASRSLRGHSNYGYTF. In DNA, the CDR3 is TGTGCCAGCAGGTCCCTCAGGGGGCACTCAAACTATGGCTACACCTTC. The full variable domain, rest sourced from reference TRBV7-9 and TRBJ1-2, is DTGVSQNPRHKITKRGQNVTFRCDPISEHNRLYWYRQTLGQGPEFLTYFQNEAQLEKSRLLSDRFSAERPKGSFSTLEIQRTEQGDSAMYLCASRSLRGHSNYGYTFGSGTRLTVV.

This chain connects TRBV21-1 to TRBJ2-1; the table's D gene call, TRBD1, was not cross checked with the DNA. TRBV21-1 is recorded as a pseudogene. This CDR3 is 20 amino acids long. The DNA for the CDR3 is TGTGCCAGCAGCAAAGAAGGCAGGGGGCTGGTGTGGCGTGGGTACAATGAGCAGTTCTTC. It encodes CASSKEGRGLVWRGYNEQFF.

This chain uses TRBV29-1 with TRBJ1-4; possibly TRBD1 for D (5 bases). Germline CDR1 is SQVTM and CDR2 is ANQGSEA. V gave up 4 bases and J gave up 4 bases, with 13 bases separating them. This CDR3 has 14 residues. This CDR3 is CSVAQGTINEKLFF. CDR3 nucleotides: TGCAGCGTTGCCCAGGGCACGATTAATGAAAAACTGTTTTTT.

This chain uses TRBV7-8 with TRBJ1-5, with a possible D match to TRBD1 (5 bases). The CDR3 contains 15 residues. Germline V lookup: CDR1 SGHVS, CDR2 FQNEAQ. Trimming shortened V by 6 bases and J by 3 bases, and 15 bases separated the two germline ends. The CDR3 loop reads CASSPGLFTNQPQHF. DNA for the CDR3: TGTGCCAGCAGTCCGGGACTTTTTACCAATCAGCCCCAGCATTTT.

This clone was picked up one time. The rearrangement links TRBV20-1 to TRBJ1-5; D is unclear. The CDR3 contains 14 residues. CDR1 is DFQATT and CDR2 is SNEGSKA in the germline V gene (reference sequence). Trimming stripped 3 bases from V and 5 bases from J, with 14 bases between. The CDR3 DNA follows: TGCAGTGCTAGTGCCGGGATACGAGATCAGCCCCAGCATTTT. Translating it yields CSASAGIRDQPQHF.

The chain carries TRBV5-1 and TRBJ1-1; tentatively, D is TRBD1 (5 bases). The CDR3 runs to 15 residues. Germline CDR1 SGHRS, CDR2 YFSETQ. The V end was cut by 4 bases, the J end by 11 bases, with 24 bases between. The CDR3 DNA reads TGCGCCAGCAGCCCCCGGGGGACGGTGACCTGGGGTGCTTTCTTT. Translated, it gives CASSPRGTVTWGAFF.